This T cell receptor beta chain is from a study of blood T cell repertoires in COVID-19. Whole-study context: Some COVID-19 samples were acute and others convalescent; all came from the United States, Italy and Spain. PBMCs, B-cell-depleted T cells, or T cells provided the cDNA or gDNA that made up the material.

Per the authors' pipeline: Nucleated cell number was recorded as an estimate derived from reference gene primer amplification. The repertoire was sequenced with immunoSEQ multiplex PCR; TCRdb's copy has only in-frame clones and lacks some. That table supplies the V and J calls and clone size; D and trimming were determined from the DNA. The sample holds around 130,000 clones, about 88% seen once. The CDR3 runs to 14 residues. V was clipped by 5 bases and J by 9 bases; unmatched bases: 8. Per the germline V gene, CDR1 is KGHDR and CDR2 is SFDVKD. The sample consisted of peripheral blood. The clonotype was recovered from a woman older than 75 with acute or convalescent COVID-19. V gene TRBV24-1 combines with J gene TRBJ2-1; TRBD2 matches at 8 bases. This CDR3 is CATSGAGGTAEQFF. In nucleotides, the CDR3 is TGTGCCACCAGTGGGGCGGGGGGAACGGCTGAGCAGTTCTTC.